This entry describes one T cell receptor beta chain. Its antigen is currently unknown. This sample is drawn from a study of shared clonotypes between healthy human individuals. Study context: A donor's plate count was three for CD4 naive and three for CD4 memory; CD8 naive had two and CD8 memory one. Regarding the study as a whole: Even with large depth, rarefaction showed that sorted-subset sequencing was incomplete. Shared clonotypes across all four donors exceeded non-shared ones in generation probability.

Data came from immunoSEQ multiplex PCR; TCRdb stores just in-frame clones and leaves some out. The table has fewer than 200,000 clones, over 85% seen once. This CDR3 is built from 16 residues. Germline-derived CDR1 and CDR2 are SGHAT and FQNNGV. The trim removed 5 bases at V and 3 bases at J, leaving 10 bases unmatched. Material: naive CD4+ T cells sorted from blood. The subset here: CD45RA+ positively selected. The TCR originated in a woman between 25 and 40 years old in good health. V gene TRBV11-2 combines with J gene TRBJ1-1, with 9 bases aligning to TRBD1. In nucleotides, the CDR3 is TGTGCCAGCAGCCCCGCCACAGGGGGCTTGGACACTGAAGCTTTCTTT. Protein: CASSPATGGLDTEAFF. Together with reference TRBV11-2 and TRBJ1-1, the CDR3 gives the full variable domain: EAGVAQSPRYKIIEKRQSVAFWCNPISGHATLYWYQQILGQGPKLLIQFQNNGVVDDSQLPKDRFSAERLKGVDSTLKIQPAKLEDSAVYLCASSPATGGLDTEAFFGQGTRLTVV.